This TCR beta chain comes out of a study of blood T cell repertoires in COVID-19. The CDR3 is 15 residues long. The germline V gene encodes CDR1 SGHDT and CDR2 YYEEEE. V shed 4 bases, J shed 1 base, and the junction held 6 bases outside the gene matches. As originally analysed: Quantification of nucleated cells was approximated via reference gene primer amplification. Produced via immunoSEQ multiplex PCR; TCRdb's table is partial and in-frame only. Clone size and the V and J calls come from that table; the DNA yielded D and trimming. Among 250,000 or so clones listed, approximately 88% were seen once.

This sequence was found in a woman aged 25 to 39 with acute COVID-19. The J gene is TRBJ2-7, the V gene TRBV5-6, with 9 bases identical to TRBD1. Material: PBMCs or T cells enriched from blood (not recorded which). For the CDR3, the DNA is TGTGCCAGCAGCGCCCCCGGGACAGGGTCCTACGAGCAGTACTTC. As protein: CASSAPGTGSYEQYF.